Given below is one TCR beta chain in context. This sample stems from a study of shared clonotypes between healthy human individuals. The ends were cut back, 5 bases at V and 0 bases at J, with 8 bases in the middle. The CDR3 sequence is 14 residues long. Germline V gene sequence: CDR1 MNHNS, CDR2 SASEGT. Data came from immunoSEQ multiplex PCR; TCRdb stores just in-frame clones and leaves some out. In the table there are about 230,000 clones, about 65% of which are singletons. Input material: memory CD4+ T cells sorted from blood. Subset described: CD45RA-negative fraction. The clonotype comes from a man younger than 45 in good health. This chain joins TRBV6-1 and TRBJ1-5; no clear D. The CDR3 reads CASSSTHSNQPQHF. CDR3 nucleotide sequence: TGTGCCAGCAGTTCAACGCATAGCAATCAGCCCCAGCATTTT.